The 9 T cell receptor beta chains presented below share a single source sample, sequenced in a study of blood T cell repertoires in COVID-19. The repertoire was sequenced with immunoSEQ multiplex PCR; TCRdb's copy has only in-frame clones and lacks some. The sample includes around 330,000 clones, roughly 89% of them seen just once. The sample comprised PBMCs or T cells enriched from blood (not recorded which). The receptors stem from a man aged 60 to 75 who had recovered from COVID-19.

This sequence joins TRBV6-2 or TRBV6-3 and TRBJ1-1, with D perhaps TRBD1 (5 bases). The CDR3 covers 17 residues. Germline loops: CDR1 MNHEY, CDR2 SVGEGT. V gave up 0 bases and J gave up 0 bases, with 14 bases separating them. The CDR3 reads CASSYSPQGWMNTEAFF. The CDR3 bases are TGTGCCAGCAGTTACTCTCCCCAGGGCTGGATGAACACTGAAGCTTTCTTT.

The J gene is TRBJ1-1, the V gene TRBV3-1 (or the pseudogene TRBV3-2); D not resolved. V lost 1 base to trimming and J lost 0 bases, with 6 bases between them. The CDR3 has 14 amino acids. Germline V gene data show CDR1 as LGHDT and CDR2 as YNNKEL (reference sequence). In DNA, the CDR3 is TGTGCCAGCAGCCAAGGAGTTATGAACACTGAAGCTTTCTTT. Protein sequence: CASSQGVMNTEAFF.

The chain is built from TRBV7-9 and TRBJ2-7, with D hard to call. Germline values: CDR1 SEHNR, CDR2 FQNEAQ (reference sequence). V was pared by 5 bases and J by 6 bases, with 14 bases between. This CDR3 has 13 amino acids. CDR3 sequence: CASSKYEPLEQYF. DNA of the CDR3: TGTGCCAGCAGCAAATACGAGCCCCTCGAGCAGTACTTC.

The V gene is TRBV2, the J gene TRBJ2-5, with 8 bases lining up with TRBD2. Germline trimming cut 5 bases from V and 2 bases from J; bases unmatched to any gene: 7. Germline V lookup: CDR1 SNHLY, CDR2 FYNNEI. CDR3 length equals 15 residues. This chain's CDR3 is CASSPLTGGQETQYF. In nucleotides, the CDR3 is TGTGCCAGCAGTCCCCTGACGGGAGGGCAAGAGACCCAGTACTTC.

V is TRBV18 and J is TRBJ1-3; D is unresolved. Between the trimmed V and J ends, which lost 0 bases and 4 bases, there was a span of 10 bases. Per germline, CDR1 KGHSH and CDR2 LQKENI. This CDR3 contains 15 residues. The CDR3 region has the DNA TGTGCCAGCTCACCACCGCAGTTATCCGGAAACACCATATATTTT. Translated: CASSPPQLSGNTIYF.

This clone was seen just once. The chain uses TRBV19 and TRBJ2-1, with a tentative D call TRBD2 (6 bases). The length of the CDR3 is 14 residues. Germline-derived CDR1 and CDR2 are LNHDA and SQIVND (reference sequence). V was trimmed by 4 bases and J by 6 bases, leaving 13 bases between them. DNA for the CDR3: TGTGCCAGTAGTAACCCGGGACTCATCAATGAGCAGTTCTTC. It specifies CASSNPGLINEQFF.

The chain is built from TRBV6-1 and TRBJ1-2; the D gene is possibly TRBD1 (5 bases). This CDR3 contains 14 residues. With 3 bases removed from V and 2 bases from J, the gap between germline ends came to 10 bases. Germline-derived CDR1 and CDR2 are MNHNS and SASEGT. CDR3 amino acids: CASSELGQNYGYTF. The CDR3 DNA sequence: TGTGCCAGCAGTGAGCTGGGGCAGAACTATGGCTACACCTTC.

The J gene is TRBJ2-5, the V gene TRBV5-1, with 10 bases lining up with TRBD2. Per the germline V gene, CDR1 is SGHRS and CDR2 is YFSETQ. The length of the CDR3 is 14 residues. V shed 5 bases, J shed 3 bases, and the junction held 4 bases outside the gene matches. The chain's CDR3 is CASSRTSGEETQYF. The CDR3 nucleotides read TGCGCCAGCAGTCGGACTAGCGGTGAAGAGACCCAGTACTTC.

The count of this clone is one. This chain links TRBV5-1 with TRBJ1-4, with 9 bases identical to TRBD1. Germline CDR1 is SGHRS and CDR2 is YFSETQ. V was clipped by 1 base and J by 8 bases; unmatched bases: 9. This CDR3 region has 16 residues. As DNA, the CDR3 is TGCGCCAGCAGCTTGACAGGGGGCCGATTTGGAGAAAAACTGTTTTTT. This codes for CASSLTGGRFGEKLFF.